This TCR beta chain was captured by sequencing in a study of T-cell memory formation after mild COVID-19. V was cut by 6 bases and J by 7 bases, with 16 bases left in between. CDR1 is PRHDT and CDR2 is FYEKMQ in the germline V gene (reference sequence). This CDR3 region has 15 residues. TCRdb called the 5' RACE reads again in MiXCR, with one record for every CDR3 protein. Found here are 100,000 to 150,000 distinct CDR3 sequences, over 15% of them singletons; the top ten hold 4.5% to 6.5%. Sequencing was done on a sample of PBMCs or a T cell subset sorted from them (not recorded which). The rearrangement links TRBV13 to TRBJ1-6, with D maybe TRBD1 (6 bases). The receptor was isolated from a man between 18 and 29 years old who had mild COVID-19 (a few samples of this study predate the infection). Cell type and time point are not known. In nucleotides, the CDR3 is TGTGCCAGCAGTAAGAGGGGGGGCGGGAATTCACCCCTCCACTTT. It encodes CASSKRGGGNSPLHF.